These T cell receptor beta chains were read from a single sample in a study of blood T cell repertoires in COVID-19. Some clones are missing from TCRdb's copy, which holds only in-frame ones; the method was immunoSEQ multiplex PCR. This table has tens of thousands of clones, 90% to 95% appearing once. What was sequenced was peripheral blood. Every receptor here comes from a man aged 70 or older with active COVID-19. The conserved cysteine and the conserved F or W are not part of the CDR3 here.

v_call	cdr3_aa
TRBV28	ASTGRGRTEAF
TRBV24-1	ATSVGGGAYEQF
TRBV24-1	ATSDGGLQETQY
TRBV18	ASSPGTGNEKLF
TRBV5-1	ASTLAGGQETQY
TRBV5-6	ASSSGVWGLLNEQF
TRBV3-1/TRBV3-2	ASSQTGGGQPQH
TRBV5-1	ASSWNRADTQY
TRBV27	ASSLGSPLH
TRBV28	ASSPGGTGEETQY
TRBV6-6	ASSRSGERGY
TRBV18	ASSSGQLTEAF
TRBV7-3	ASSSLADSTDTQY
TRBV7-2	ASSLLAGGSYEQY
TRBV5-1	ASSPIGQGLPNTEAF
TRBV5-1	ASSLGDRGPEQY
TRBV18	ASSPRVGGDEAF
TRBV5-6	ASSLDRGNYGYT
TRBV18	ASSPGVQGETQY
TRBV7-9	ASSLGLAGSYNEQF
TRBV11-3	ASSLGGATTDTQY
TRBV4-1	ASSQDVQGGGYGYT
TRBV19	ASSTGQGAGETQY
TRBV6-5	ASSPDRVGTEAF
TRBV27	ASSLHPRGDPYEQY
TRBV19	ASSIDRLYNTGELF
TRBV4-1	ASSQDREGGGFYNEQF
TRBV5-4	ASSLLGGPTDTQY
TRBV10-3	AITARPQPFSYEQY
TRBV6-4	ASSALGGGSTDTQY
TRBV4-2	ASSHSGTGQGTQY
TRBV5-5	ASSLAAGTGIYNEQF
TRBV19	ASSHLRGIVGGANVLT
TRBV28	ASAARETQY
TRBV3-1/TRBV3-2	ASSHSAGGRDTQY
TRBV19	ASSILAGAGSPLH
TRBV5-5	ASSLVPGHEQF
TRBV20-1	SGTGDYEQY
TRBV23-1	ASSQVDRAHSNQPQH
TRBV11-2	ASSIRRMQNNEQF
TRBV5-1	ASSSTRPSGLYEQY
TRBV7-9	ASSIWDRGVETQY
TRBV4-2	ASSPDRRYNSPLH
TRBV24-1	ATSDLGTGTDTQY